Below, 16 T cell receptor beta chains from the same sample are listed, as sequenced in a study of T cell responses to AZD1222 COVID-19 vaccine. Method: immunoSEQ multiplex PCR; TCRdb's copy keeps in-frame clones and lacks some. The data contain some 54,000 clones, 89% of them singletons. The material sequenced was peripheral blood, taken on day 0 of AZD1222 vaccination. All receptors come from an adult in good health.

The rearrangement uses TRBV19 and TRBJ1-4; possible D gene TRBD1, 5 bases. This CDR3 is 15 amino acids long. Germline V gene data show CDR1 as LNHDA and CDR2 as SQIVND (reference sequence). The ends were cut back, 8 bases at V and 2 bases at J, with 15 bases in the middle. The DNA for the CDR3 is TGTGCCAGTCAACCACCGGGACGGACTAATGAAAAACTGTTTTTT. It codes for CASQPPGRTNEKLFF.

CDR3 in amino acids: CASSPRGRVNEQYF. CDR3 nucleotides: TGTGCCAGCAGCCCCCGGGGCAGGGTGAACGAGCAGTACTTC. The chain combines TRBV6-6 with TRBJ2-7; possibly TRBD1 or TRBD2 for D (5 bases each). V was clipped by 6 bases and J by 5 bases, with 17 bases between them. CDR1 and CDR2 from the germline V gene are MNHNY and SVGAGI (reference sequence). This CDR3 contains 14 residues.

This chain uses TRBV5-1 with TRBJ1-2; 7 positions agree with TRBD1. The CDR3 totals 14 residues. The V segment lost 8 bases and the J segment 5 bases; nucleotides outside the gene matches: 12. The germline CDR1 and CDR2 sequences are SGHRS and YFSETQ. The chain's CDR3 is CASRIGTDKYGYTF. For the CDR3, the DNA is TGCGCCAGTCGGATCGGGACAGACAAATATGGCTACACCTTC.

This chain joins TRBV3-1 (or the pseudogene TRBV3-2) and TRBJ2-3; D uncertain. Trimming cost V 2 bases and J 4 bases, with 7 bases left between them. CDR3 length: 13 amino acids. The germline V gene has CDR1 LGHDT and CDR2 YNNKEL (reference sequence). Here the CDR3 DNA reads TGTGCCAGCAGCCAACAACACCCAGATACGCAGTATTTT. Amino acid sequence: CASSQQHPDTQYF.

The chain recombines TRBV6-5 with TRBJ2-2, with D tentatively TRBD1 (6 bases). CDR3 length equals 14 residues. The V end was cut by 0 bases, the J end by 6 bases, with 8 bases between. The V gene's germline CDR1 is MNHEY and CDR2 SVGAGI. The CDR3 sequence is CASSYSRGSGELFF. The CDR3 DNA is TGTGCCAGCAGTTACTCGAGGGGGTCCGGGGAGCTGTTTTTT.

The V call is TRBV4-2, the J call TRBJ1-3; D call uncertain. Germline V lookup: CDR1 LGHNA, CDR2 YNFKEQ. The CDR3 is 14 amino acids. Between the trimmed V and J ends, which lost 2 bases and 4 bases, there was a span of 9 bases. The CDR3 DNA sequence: TGTGCCAGCAGCCAACAACCCACAGGAAACACCATATATTTT. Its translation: CASSQQPTGNTIYF.

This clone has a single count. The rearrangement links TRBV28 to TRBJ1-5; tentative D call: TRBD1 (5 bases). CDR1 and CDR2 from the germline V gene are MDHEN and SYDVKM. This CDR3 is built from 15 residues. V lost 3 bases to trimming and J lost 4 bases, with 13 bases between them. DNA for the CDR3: TGTGCCAGCAGTTTCCTCCAGGGTGTAAATCAGCCCCAGCATTTT. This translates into CASSFLQGVNQPQHF.

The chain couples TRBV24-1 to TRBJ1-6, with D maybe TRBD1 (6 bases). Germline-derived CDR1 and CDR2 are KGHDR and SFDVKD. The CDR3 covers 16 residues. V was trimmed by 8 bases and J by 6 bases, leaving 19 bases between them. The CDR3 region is CATTRGGGGINSPLHF. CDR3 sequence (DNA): TGTGCCACCACTAGGGGGGGAGGAGGTATTAATTCACCCCTCCACTTT.

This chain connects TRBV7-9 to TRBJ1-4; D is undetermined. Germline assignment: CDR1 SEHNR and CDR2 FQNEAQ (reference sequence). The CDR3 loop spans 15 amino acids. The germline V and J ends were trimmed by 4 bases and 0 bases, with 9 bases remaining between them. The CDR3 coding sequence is TGTGCCAGCAGCTATCCTACCGCAACTAATGAAAAACTGTTTTTT. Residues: CASSYPTATNEKLFF.

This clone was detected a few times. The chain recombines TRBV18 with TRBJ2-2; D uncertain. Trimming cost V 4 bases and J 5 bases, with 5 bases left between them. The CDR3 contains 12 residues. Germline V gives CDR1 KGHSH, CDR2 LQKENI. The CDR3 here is CASSRRTGELFF. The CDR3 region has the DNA TGTGCCAGCTCACGACGGACCGGGGAGCTGTTTTTT.

The chain's CDR3 is CASRTGGPGYGYTF. The CDR3 DNA reads TGTGCCAGCCGAACCGGAGGGCCCGGGTATGGCTACACCTTC. This chain links TRBV28 with TRBJ1-2; D is undetermined. CDR3 size: 14 residues. The ends were cut back, 8 bases at V and 5 bases at J, with 18 bases in the middle. Germline lookup yields CDR1 MDHEN and CDR2 SYDVKM.

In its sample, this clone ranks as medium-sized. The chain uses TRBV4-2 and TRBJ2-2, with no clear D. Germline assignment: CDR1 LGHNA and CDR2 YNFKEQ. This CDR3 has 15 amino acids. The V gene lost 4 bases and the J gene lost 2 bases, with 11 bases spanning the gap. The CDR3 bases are TGTGCCAGCAGCCCCCGGACCAGTAACACCGGGGAGCTGTTTTTT. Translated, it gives CASSPRTSNTGELFF.

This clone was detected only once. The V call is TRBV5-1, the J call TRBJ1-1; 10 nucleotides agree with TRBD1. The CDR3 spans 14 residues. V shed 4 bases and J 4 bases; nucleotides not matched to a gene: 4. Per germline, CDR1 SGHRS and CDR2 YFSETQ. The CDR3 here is CASSGTGAGTEAFF. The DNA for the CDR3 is TGCGCCAGCAGCGGGACAGGGGCAGGCACTGAAGCTTTCTTT.

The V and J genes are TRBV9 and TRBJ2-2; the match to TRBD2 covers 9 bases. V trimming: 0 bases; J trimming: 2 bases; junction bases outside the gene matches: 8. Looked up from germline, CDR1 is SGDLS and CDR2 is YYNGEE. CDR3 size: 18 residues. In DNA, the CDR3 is TGTGCCAGCAGCGTAGGGCTCTGGGGACTAGCCAACACCGGGGAGCTGTTTTTT. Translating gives CASSVGLWGLANTGELFF.

CDR3 in amino acids: CASSRLGTANTLAFF. The CDR3 bases are TGTGCCAGCAGTCGACTTGGGACAGCTAACACATTAGCTTTCTTT. The V call is TRBV27, the J call TRBJ1-1; 7 bases are shared with TRBD1. Germline loops: CDR1 MNHEY, CDR2 SMNVEV (reference sequence). The CDR3 runs 15 residues. Unmatched junction bases numbered 16, after V lost 5 bases and J lost 10 bases.

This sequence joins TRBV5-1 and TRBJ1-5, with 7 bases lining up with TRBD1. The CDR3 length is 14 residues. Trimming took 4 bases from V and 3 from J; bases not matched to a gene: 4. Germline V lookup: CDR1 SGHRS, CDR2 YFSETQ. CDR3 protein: CASSLTGNNQPQHF. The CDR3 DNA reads TGCGCCAGCAGCCTGACAGGGAACAATCAGCCCCAGCATTTT.